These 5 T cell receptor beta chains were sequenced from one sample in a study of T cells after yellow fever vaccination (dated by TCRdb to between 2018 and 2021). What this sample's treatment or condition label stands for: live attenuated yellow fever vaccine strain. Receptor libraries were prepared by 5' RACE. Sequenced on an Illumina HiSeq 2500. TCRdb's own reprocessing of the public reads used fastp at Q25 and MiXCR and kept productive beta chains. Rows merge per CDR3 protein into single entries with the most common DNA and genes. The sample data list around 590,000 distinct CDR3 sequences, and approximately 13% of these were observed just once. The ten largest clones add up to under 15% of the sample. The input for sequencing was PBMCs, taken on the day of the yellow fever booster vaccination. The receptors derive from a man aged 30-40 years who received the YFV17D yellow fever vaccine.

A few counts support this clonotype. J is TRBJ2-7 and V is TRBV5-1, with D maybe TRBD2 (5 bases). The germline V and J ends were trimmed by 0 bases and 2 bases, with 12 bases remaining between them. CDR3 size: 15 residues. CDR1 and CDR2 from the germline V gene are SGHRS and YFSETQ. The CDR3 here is CASSLAGDAAYEQYF. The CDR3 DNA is TGCGCCAGCAGCTTGGCCGGGGATGCAGCCTACGAGCAGTACTTC.

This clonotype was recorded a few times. Here the CDR3 DNA reads TGCGCCAGCAGCCAAGAACTTGGCAGGGGTCACGAGCAGTACTTC. It translates to CASSQELGRGHEQYF. The rearrangement links TRBV4-3 to TRBJ2-7; D may be TRBD1 (6 bases). The CDR3 has 15 amino acids. The germline V gene has CDR1 LGHNA and CDR2 YSLEER. V lost 0 bases, J lost 5 bases, and 14 bases lay in between.

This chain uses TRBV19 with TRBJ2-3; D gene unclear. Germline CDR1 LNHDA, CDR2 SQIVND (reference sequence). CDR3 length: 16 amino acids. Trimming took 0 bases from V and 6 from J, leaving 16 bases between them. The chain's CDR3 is CASSIDLSGLKDTQYF. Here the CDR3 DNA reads TGTGCCAGTAGTATAGATCTATCTGGCTTGAAGGATACGCAGTATTTT. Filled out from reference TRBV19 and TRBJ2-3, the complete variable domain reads DGGITQSPKYLFRKEGQNVTLSCEQNLNHDAMYWYRQDPGQGLRLIYYSQIVNDFQKGDIAEGYSVSREKKESFPLTVTSAQKNPTAFYLCASSIDLSGLKDTQYFGPGTRLTVL.

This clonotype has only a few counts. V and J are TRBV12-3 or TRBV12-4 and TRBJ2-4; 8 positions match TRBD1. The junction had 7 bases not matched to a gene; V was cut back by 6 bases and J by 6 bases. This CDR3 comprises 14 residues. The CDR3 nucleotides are TGTGCCAGCAGGCCGGGACAGGCTTCAAACATTCAGTACTTC. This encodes CASRPGQASNIQYF.

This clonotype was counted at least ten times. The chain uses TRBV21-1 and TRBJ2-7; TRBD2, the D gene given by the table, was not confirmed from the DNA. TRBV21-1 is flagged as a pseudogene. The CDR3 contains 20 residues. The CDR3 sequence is CASSKACGTFRLADLYEQYF. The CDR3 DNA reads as TGTGCCAGCAGCAAAGCTTGCGGGACTTTTAGACTAGCGGACCTCTACGAGCAGTACTTC.